This TCR beta chain was found in a study of technical replicates of blood from several donors. Germline loops: CDR1 SNHLY, CDR2 FYNNEI. The CDR3 consists of 14 residues. Trimming left V 2 bases short and J 3 bases short, with 11 bases between. Clones were sequenced by immunoSEQ multiplex PCR, and TCRdb holds only the in-frame ones, with some missing. This table has tens of thousands of clones, more than 90% appearing once. The sample taken for sequencing was T cells isolated from PBMCs. The V gene is TRBV2, the J gene TRBJ2-7; D is perhaps TRBD1 (6 bases). The source of this sequence is a human donor in good health. CDR3 loop: CASSELGGSYEQYF. The CDR3, as DNA: TGTGCCAGCAGTGAATTAGGGGGTAGCTACGAGCAGTACTTC.